This TCR beta chain was obtained from a study of blood T cell repertoires in COVID-19 (TCRdb year 2020). For context, the study as a whole: Samples from collaborators originated in the United States, Italy and Spain and spanned both the acute and convalescent phases of COVID-19. The prospective study material was composed of cDNA or gDNA derived from T cells, B-cell-depleted T cells, or PBMCs. The dataset comprised deeply sampled blood TCRbeta repertoires from subjects exposed to, actively infected with, or recovered from COVID-19. The repertoires were released in a freely available public database meant as a resource for research on the immune response to SARS-CoV-2. Samples were obtained from the ongoing ImmuneRACE study (first 160 participants) and from 1,200 or so subjects provided by 6 global collaborators. The sample metadata nearly always contained a de-identified subject ID, COVID-19 status, age in years and sex. HLA class I and class II types, where available, came from metadata supplied by the sample provider rather than from assay-based typing.

The CDR3, cysteine through phenylalanine, is 13 amino acids long. This entry keeps only the CDR3 DNA: 39 bases, framed from base 1. Trimming costs V 3 bases and J 6 bases, and their ends lie 9 bases apart. For CDR1 and CDR2, the germline V gene (reference sequence) lists MNHEY and SMNVEV. On this clone: Its antigen is currently not known. No much larger clone is present one base from it, and per-base qualities are unavailable.

Collaborating institutions collected whole blood in K2EDTA tubes following their own protocols. For TCRbeta analysis, collaborators shipped samples as frozen whole blood, isolated PBMCs, or DNA extracted from either of those sample types. TCRbeta CDR3 regions were amplified from genomic DNA by means of the immunoSEQ Assay, a bias-controlled multiplex PCR. In the paper's pipeline: The number of nucleated cells in each sample was estimated from the amplification of reference gene primers within the assay. To quantify the absolute abundance of each unique TCRbeta CDR3 rearrangement, sequence reads were collapsed and filtered. Productive Simpson clonality was computed per sample as the square root of Simpson's diversity index over productive rearrangements. Sourced from immuneACCESS, this table was stored by TCRdb with only in-frame sequences that have V and J called. A share of the clones is absent; for the studies checked, an unresolved V gene accounts for under half, and the remainder has no known explanation. D and trimming were read from the DNA, whereas the V and J calls and clone size are those reported in that table. Present in this sample are over 200,000 clones, roughly 87% of which were seen just once. Under 2.5% of the sample is held by the ten biggest clonotypes.

The research as a whole found: How much clinical and demographic metadata was included differed by source and by participant, and the metadata was provided uncurated.

The clonotype originates from a man between 40 and 49 years old with active or convalescent COVID-19. The rearranged segments are TRBV27 and TRBJ2-1; the D gene is unclear. The sequencing sample was made of peripheral blood. The CDR3 region reads CASSFTQVNEQFF. At the DNA level, the sequence is TGTGCCAGCAGTTTTACGCAGGTCAATGAGCAGTTCTTC.